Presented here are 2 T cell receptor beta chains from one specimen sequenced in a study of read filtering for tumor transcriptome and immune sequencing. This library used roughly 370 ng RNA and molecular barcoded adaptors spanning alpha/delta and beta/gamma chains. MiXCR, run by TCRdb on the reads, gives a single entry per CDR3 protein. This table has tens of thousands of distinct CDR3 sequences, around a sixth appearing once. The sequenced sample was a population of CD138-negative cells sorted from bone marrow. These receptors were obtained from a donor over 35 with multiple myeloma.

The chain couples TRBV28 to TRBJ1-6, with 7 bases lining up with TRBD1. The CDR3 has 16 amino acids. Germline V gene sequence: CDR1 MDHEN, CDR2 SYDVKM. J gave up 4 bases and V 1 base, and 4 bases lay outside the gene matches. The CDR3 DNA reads TGTGCCAGCAGTTTATTAACGGGACAGTATAATTCACCCCTCCACTTT. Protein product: CASSLLTGQYNSPLHF.

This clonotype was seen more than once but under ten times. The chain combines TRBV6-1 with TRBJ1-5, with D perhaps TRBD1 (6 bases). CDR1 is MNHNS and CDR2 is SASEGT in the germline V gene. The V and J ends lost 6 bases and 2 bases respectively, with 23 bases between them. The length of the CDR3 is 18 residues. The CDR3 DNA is TGTGCCAGCAGACCGCAGGGGTACAGAGCGGGGGGCAATCAGCCCCAGCATTTT. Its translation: CASRPQGYRAGGNQPQHF.